A single TCR beta chain is shown here with its context. What this receptor recognizes is not known. Qualities for individual bases were not recorded, and no much larger clone is one base off. CDR1 and CDR2, per the germline V gene (reference sequence), are SEHNR and FQNEAQ. Inclusive of the bounding cysteine and phenylalanine, the CDR3 is 17 residues long. Of the read, only the CDR3 DNA is kept; its 51 bases are in frame from base 1. V ends up 1 base short and J 0 bases short, with an unmatched junction base count of 8. These data originate in a study of shared T cell receptors in the human thymus (dated by TCRdb to the early 2020s). For the wider study: The study examined how the human thymus generates shared, self-reactive T-cell receptor alpha chains.

Preparation of the library involved the immunoSEQ multiplex PCR assay. TCRdb retrieved this table from immuneACCESS and kept in-frame rearrangements only. Not all clones are present; in checked studies, unresolved V genes account for under half, and no reason is known for the remainder. The sample table lists under 850,000 clones, 88% of them with a count of one. The ten largest clones take up 0.0095% to 0.011% of the sample. In addition, the sample was reused for a study of human thymus T cells. The second study, in turn, reports: Donors were immunologically healthy infants undergoing open corrective cardiac surgery for congenital heart defects in Finland. Thymus tissue was collected as surgical resects that were removed during corrective cardiac surgery. V and J gene segment usage appeared biased in both thymic and peripheral blood repertoires. The related research found that thymic TCR repertoires overlapped highly between unrelated individuals. The study used seven to nine infant thymus samples plus four related peripheral blood samples to characterize TCR alpha and beta repertoires. The infant donors were about 7 to 250 days old, and the cohort included five or six males and a couple of females. Thymocytes were released mechanically from tissue and stored at -70 °C as pellets of roughly 8.5-32 million cells. Genomic DNA was extracted from frozen cell pellets with a QIAsymphony instrument. The immunoSEQ multiplex PCR assay was used to amplify the TCRB and TCRAD loci from a standardized amount of quality-controlled genomic DNA. Amplicons spanned the V(D)J region at a length sufficient to cover the CDR3 and identify V and J genes. Amplicon sequencing was performed on an Illumina platform through the commercial immunoSEQ service. Corrections for primer bias and sequencing errors followed previously described methods, while TCRAD and TCRB definitions were based on the IMGT database. Repertoires were analysed with immunoSEQ Analyzer 3.0 and VDJTools, covering basic statistics, V/J segment usage, diversity estimates, rarefaction and pairwise overlap. Diversity was estimated with Chao1, ChaoE, Efron-Thisted, Shannon and inverse Simpson indices, and also on datasets down-sampled to the smallest sample. Repertoire overlap used strict matching of CDR3 nucleotide sequence, V gene and J gene, with Jaccard-based multidimensional scaling clustering. Thymus samples yielded on average around 810,000 unique TCRB clonotypes, compared with about 80,000 from blood samples.

The rearrangement combines TRBV7-9 with TRBJ2-7, with TRBD2 identical over 8 junction bases. Sample: thymocytes. The receptor comes from a boy under three years old with a congenital heart defect. Donor details come from another sample of the same person, matched by shared clones. The sequenced DNA: TGTGCCAGCAGCTTAGGGCGTGGAGCGGGGGCCTCCTACGAGCAGTACTTC. Its translation reads: CASSLGRGAGASYEQYF.